This T cell receptor beta chain was recovered during a study of long-term antiretroviral therapy in people with HIV. Whole-study findings and limits: Diversity remained lower than transplant donor controls, even though it increased after ART. The study found narrower CDR3 length ranges in HIV repertoires than in controls.

Points on this clone: Its antigen is undetermined.

The assay used was immunoSEQ (version v3.0), run at survey level. Clones were read by immunoSEQ multiplex PCR, and TCRdb kept only the in-frame ones, dropping some. The repertoire has approximately 21,000 clones, around 79% of them found once; the top ten carry 4.5% to 6%. The CDR3 consists of 12 residues. Germline V gene lookup returns CDR1 SEHNR and CDR2 FQNEAQ (reference sequence). V shed 5 bases and J shed 3 bases, with 5 bases lying between them. For each donor, at least one pre-ART and at least two post-ART PBMC samples were available. The chain carries TRBV7-9 and TRBJ2-1; D gene uncertain. The sequence was collected from a man aged 50 to 60 with HIV. Sequenced material: unsorted PBMCs, taken 0.3 years after starting antiretroviral therapy. Written as DNA, the CDR3 is TGTGCCAGCAGCCTCTTCTACAATGAGCAGTTCTTC. Amino acids: CASSLFYNEQFF.